The clone carrying this TCR beta chain showed up just a few times. The sample belongs to a study of graft-versus-host responses after intestinal transplantation. Study outcomes and limitations: Peak GvH clone levels in circulation were associated with early post-transplant HvG declines.

Data came from immunoSEQ multiplex PCR; TCRdb stores just in-frame clones and leaves some out. The data show about 21,000 clones, with 50% to 65% seen just once and approximately 1% held by the top ten. The sequence came from a human patient who received an intestinal transplant. Sequences were derived from alloreactive CD4+ T cells from a mixed lymphocyte reaction culture, sampled before intestinal transplant. Described subset: CFSE-low proliferating T cells sorted from approximately 6-day pre-transplant mixed lymphocyte reaction (GvH or HvG direction).

The CDR3: CASSSYRNQPQHF. The CDR3 DNA sequence: TGTGCCAGCAGCTCGTATCGCAATCAGCCCCAGCATTTT. The chain combines TRBV5-6 with TRBJ1-5; D gene uncertain. The CDR3 is 13 amino acids. V dropped 3 bases and J dropped 2 bases, with 6 bases sitting between them. CDR1 SGHDT and CDR2 YYEEEE come from the germline V gene. Looking up the rest from reference TRBV5-6 and TRBJ1-5 gives the full variable domain: DAGVTQSPTHLIKTRGQQVTLRCSPKSGHDTVSWYQQALGQGPQFIFQYYEEEERQRGNFPDRFSGHQFPNYSSELNVNALLLGDSALYLCASSSYRNQPQHFGDGTRLSIL.